Listed below are T cell receptor beta chains from one sample, sequenced in a study of beta chain features in type 1 diabetes. Assay used: immunoSEQ multiplex PCR; TCRdb lists only in-frame clones, some missing. The sample holds hundreds of thousands of clones; around 15% are singletons and the top ten take around 0.095%. Specimen: naive CD4+ T cells from blood. The origin of the receptors is a man between 18 and 29 years old in good health. Each CDR3 is given with its conserved first and last residue. D genes are given only for firm matches. Clone size is not always given. Where it is, it says once, few, many or a class for expanded clones.

V gene	D gene	J gene	clone size	CDR3 DNA	CDR3 protein
TRBV6-6	TRBD1	TRBJ2-1	.	TGTGCCAGCATTTACGGACAGGGAACAGAGCAGTTCTTC	CASIYGQGTEQFF
TRBV12-5	TRBD1	TRBJ2-7	few	TGTGCTAGTGGTCGACAGGGTTTCAACGAGCAGTACTTC	CASGRQGFNEQYF
TRBV4-1	.	TRBJ1-2	few	TGCGCCAGCAGCCAAGATGAATGGCAGATCTATGGCTACACCTTC	CASSQDEWQIYGYTF
TRBV10-3	.	TRBJ2-2	.	TGTGCCATCAGTCCGCGCTTTACGAACACCGGGGAGCTGTTTTTT	CAISPRFTNTGELFF
TRBV18	.	TRBJ1-1	.	TGTGCCAGCTCACCGCTCAGGAACACTGAAGCTTTCTTT	CASSPLRNTEAFF
TRBV7-7	.	TRBJ2-5	few	TGTGCTAGCAGCCGGAGGGCGGGGGCGCGTGAGACCCAGTACTTC	CASSRRAGARETQYF
TRBV29-1	.	TRBJ2-5	.	TGCAGCGTTGAAGAGTCCGGGACCCAGTACTTC	CSVEESGTQYF
TRBV14	TRBD2	TRBJ2-7	.	TGTGCCAGCAGCCAAGAAGGTTTTTCCCGCGGGAGGAGCGAGCAGTACTTC	CASSQEGFSRGRSEQYF
TRBV28	.	TRBJ2-3	.	TGTGCCAGCAGTTTGATCGGGGGCGAGAATACGCAGTATTTT	CASSLIGGENTQYF
TRBV5-1	TRBD1	TRBJ2-5	few	TGCGCCAGCAGTTCGGACAGGGTGGAGACCCAGTACTTC	CASSSDRVETQYF
TRBV4-2	.	TRBJ1-1	.	TGTGCCAGCAGCTTGGAGCGACTGAACACTGAAGCTTTCTTT	CASSLERLNTEAFF
TRBV11-3	.	TRBJ1-1	.	TGTGCCAGCAGCCGTAGTCCCCCACAGGGGAACACTGAAGCTTTCTTT	CASSRSPPQGNTEAFF
TRBV5-1	.	TRBJ2-2	.	TGCGCCAGCAGCTTGGCCATGGTCCGAGGAGGTCCGAACACCGGGGAGCTGTTTTTT	CASSLAMVRGGPNTGELFF
TRBV4-3	TRBD1	TRBJ2-3	.	TGCGCCAGCAGCCAAGGGCGGGACAGGGGGACTCATACGCAGTATTTT	CASSQGRDRGTHTQYF
TRBV6-5	.	TRBJ1-6	.	TGTGCCAGCAGTCAGATAGTTCCGAATTCACCCCTCCACTTT	CASSQIVPNSPLHF
TRBV19	TRBD2	TRBJ2-2	few	TGTGCCTCAAGGGTCGCGGGGGTCGCCGGGGAGCTGTTTTTT	CASRVAGVAGELFF
TRBV6-6	.	TRBJ2-2	.	TGTGCCAGCAGTTCCAGGGTCGGGGAGCTGTTTTTT	CASSSRVGELFF
TRBV7-9	TRBD1	TRBJ2-5	.	TGTGCCAGCAGCCCCCTGCGGGACAGGGGTGAGACCCAGTACTTC	CASSPLRDRGETQYF
TRBV14	TRBD2	TRBJ2-1	.	TGTGCCAGCAGCCTCCCGGGACTAGGGCGCTACAATGAGCAGTTCTTC	CASSLPGLGRYNEQFF
TRBV7-2	TRBD2	TRBJ2-7	few	TGTGCCAGCAGCTTAACAGGACTAGCGGCCTACGAGCAGTACTTC	CASSLTGLAAYEQYF
TRBV5-6	.	TRBJ1-1	.	TGTGCCAGCAGCTCGGGACCCTCCAGGGCGGGTACTGAAGCTTTCTTT	CASSSGPSRAGTEAFF
TRBV7-2	TRBD2	TRBJ2-5	.	TGTGCCAGCAGCCCGAATCGGGGGGTCCAAGAGACCCAGTACTTC	CASSPNRGVQETQYF